The 8 T cell receptor beta chains given below trace back to one sample, sequenced in a study of glioma-infiltrating T cells. Using RNA template, CDR3s of TCR alpha and beta were amplified with iRepertoire arm-PCR. TCRdb re-called the multiplex PCR reads with MiXCR, one entry per CDR3 protein. This table has about 180,000 distinct CDR3 sequences, 43% appearing once. The sample comprised glioma tissue, nonneoplastic brain tissue, or PBMCs (not recorded which). The receptor source for this set is a human donor with low-grade glioma or glioblastoma, undergoing nonglioma brain surgery, or in good health (not recorded which).

The V gene is TRBV12-3 or TRBV12-4, the J gene TRBJ2-5; 7 bases are a match to TRBD2. V trimming: 5 bases; J trimming: 5 bases; junction bases outside the gene matches: 11. CDR3 length: 15 amino acids. In DNA, the CDR3 is TGTGCCAGCAGTCCGGGGACTACAGCCCTGGAGACCCAGTACTTC. Protein: CASSPGTTALETQYF.

The chain employs TRBV19 and TRBJ2-2; D gene ambiguous. The germline V and J ends were trimmed by 6 bases and 7 bases, with 12 bases remaining between them. CDR1 is LNHDA and CDR2 is SQIVND in the germline V gene (reference sequence). The CDR3 loop spans 13 amino acids. In DNA, the CDR3 is TGTGCCAGTAGCTCGACGGTGGACGGGGAGCTGTTTTTT. Translation: CASSSTVDGELFF. The full variable domain, completed using reference TRBV19 and TRBJ2-2, is DGGITQSPKYLFRKEGQNVTLSCEQNLNHDAMYWYRQDPGQGLRLIYYSQIVNDFQKGDIAEGYSVSREKKESFPLTVTSAQKNPTAFYLCASSSTVDGELFFGEGSRLTVL.

V and J are TRBV5-1 and TRBJ2-1, with TRBD1 as a possible D gene (6 bases). Germline CDR1 and CDR2: SGHRS and YFSETQ. The V and J ends lost 6 bases and 9 bases respectively, with 19 bases between them. CDR3 length: 14 residues. CDR3 DNA sequence: TGCGCCAGCACAAGAAAGGGGGAAGGGACTGAGCAGTTCTTC. Translating it yields CASTRKGEGTEQFF.

The V call is TRBV5-1, the J call TRBJ2-1; 9 bases fit TRBD1. The V gene end was trimmed by 3 bases and the J gene end by 8 bases; junction bases not matched to a gene: 6. This CDR3 is built from 14 residues. Germline values: CDR1 SGHRS, CDR2 YFSETQ. The DNA for the CDR3 is TGCGCCAGCAGCTCGGGACAGGGTGCGGATGAGCAGTTCTTC. The encoded protein is CASSSGQGADEQFF.

A word on this clonotype: One base away lies a much larger clone, so this may be a sequencing read error. This CDR3 reads CASSLAGKPYNEQFF. DNA for the CDR3: TGTGCCAGCAGCTTAGCGGGAAAACCCTACAATGAGCAGTTCTTC. This chain uses TRBV15 with TRBJ2-1; TRBD2 matches 8 bases. Germline values: CDR1 LNHNV, CDR2 YYDKDF (reference sequence). This CDR3 spans 15 amino acids.

Concerning this clonotype itself: A much larger clone lies one base from this, so it may be a read error. V gene TRBV11-1 combines with J gene TRBJ2-7; TRBD1 is a possible D gene (6 bases). Germline values: CDR1 SGHAT, CDR2 FQDESV (reference sequence). This CDR3 has 13 residues. Trimming took 3 bases from V and 6 from J, leaving 12 bases between them. DNA for the CDR3: TGTGCCAGCAGCTTGGCGCGAGGGGGCGAGCAGTACTTC. Residues: CASSLARGGEQYF.

The table lists this clonotype with many counts. The CDR3 region has the DNA TGCGCCAGCAGCCGAGCGGGCAGTTACGAGCAGTACTTC. This codes for CASSRAGSYEQYF. The chain joins TRBV10-1 to TRBJ2-7, with D maybe TRBD2 (6 bases). Deletions cut 6 bases from V and 4 bases from J, with 13 bases between. Per germline, CDR1 WNHNN and CDR2 SYGVQD (reference sequence). The CDR3 has 13 amino acids.

The chain recombines TRBV7-2 with TRBJ2-3, with D tentatively TRBD1 (6 bases). CDR1 SGHTA and CDR2 FQGNSA come from the germline V gene. The CDR3 is 16 amino acids. Between the trimmed V and J ends, which lost 5 bases and 4 bases, there was a span of 19 bases. CDR3 amino acids: CASSMLRGSVADTQYF. The CDR3 DNA reads as TGTGCCAGCAGCATGCTAAGGGGGAGTGTAGCAGATACGCAGTATTTT.